This T cell receptor beta chain was identified during a study of STAT5B mutations in CD4+ large granular lymphocyte leukemia. Whole-study findings and limits: Patient CD4-sorted repertoires stayed more clonal than healthy ones after leukemic-clone removal. The CD4+ versus CD8+ T-LGLL clonality difference may reflect limited sample size.

On this clone: Its antigen is not known.

Per germline, CDR1 SGHTS and CDR2 YDEGEE. This CDR3 region has 15 residues. Trimming cost V 0 bases and J 4 bases, with 13 bases left between them. Clones were sequenced by immunoSEQ multiplex PCR, and TCRdb holds only the in-frame ones, with some missing. The profile shows fewer than 25,000 clones, roughly 82% of them singletons. The receptor's source is a human donor in good health. V gene TRBV5-8 combines with J gene TRBJ1-1, with D uncertain. Sequencing was performed on CD4+ T cells from blood buffy coats. CDR3 sequence (DNA): TGTGCCAGCAGCTTGGCCTTAAAGGGTAGCACTGAAGCTTTCTTT. The encoded protein is CASSLALKGSTEAFF.